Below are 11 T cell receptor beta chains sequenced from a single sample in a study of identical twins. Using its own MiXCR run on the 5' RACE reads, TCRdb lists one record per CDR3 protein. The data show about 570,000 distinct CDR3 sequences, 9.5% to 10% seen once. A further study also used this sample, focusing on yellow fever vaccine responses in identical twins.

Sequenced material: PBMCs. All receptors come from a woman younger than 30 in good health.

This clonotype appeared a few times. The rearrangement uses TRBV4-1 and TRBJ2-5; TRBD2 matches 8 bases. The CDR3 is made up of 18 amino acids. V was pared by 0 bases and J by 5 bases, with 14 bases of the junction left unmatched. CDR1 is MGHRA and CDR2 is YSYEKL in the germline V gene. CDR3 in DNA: TGCGCCAGCAGCCAAGATTTGGCTAGCGGGCCACGAGGGGAGACCCAGTACTTC. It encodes CASSQDLASGPRGETQYF.

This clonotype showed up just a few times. For the CDR3, the DNA is TGTGCCAGTAGTCGTTTCCGGGACAGGGACCCCGGCACAGATACGCAGTATTTT. This codes for CASSRFRDRDPGTDTQYF. The J gene is TRBJ2-3, the V gene TRBV19, with 9 bases identical to TRBD1. Germline V CDR1 and CDR2: LNHDA, SQIVND (reference sequence). This CDR3 has 18 amino acids. Trimming took 5 bases from V and 1 from J; bases not matched to a gene: 13.

CDR3 loop: CASSCLQGWSEQYF. In DNA, the CDR3 is TGTGCCAGCAGTTGCCTTCAGGGGTGGAGCGAGCAGTACTTC. V and J are TRBV6-2 or TRBV6-3 and TRBJ2-7; maybe TRBD1 (6 bases). The length of the CDR3 is 14 residues. Trimming cost V 4 bases and J 6 bases, with 16 bases left between them. CDR1 MNHEY and CDR2 SVGEGT come from the germline V gene.

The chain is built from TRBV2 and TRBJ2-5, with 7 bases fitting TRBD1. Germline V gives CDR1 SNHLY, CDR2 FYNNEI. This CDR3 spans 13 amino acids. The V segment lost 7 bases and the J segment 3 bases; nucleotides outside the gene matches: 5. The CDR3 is CASKGTAKETQYF. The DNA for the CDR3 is TGTGCCAGCAAGGGGACAGCCAAAGAGACCCAGTACTTC.

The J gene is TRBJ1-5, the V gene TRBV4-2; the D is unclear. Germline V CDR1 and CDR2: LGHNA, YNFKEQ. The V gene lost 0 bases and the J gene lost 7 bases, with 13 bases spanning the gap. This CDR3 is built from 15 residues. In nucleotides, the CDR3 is TGTGCCAGCAGCCAAGAAAGAATGGGCGTACAGCCCCAGCATTTT. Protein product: CASSQERMGVQPQHF.

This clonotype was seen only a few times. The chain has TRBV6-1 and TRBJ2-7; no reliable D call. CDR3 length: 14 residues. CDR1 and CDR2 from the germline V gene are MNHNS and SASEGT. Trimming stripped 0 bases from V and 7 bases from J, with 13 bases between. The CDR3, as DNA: TGTGCCAGCAGTGAAGCCGGGCCCCTCGGGGAGCAGTACTTC. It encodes CASSEAGPLGEQYF.

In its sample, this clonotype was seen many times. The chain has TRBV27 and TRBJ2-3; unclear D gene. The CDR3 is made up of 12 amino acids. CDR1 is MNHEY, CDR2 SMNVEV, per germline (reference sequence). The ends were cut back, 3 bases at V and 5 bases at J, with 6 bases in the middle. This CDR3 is CASSFPGDTQYF. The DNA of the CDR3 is TGTGCCAGCAGTTTCCCCGGAGATACGCAGTATTTT.

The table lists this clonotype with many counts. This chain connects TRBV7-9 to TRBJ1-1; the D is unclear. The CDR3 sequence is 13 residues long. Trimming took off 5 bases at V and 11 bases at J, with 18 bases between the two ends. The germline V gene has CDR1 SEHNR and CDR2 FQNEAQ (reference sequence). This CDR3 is CASSTGDVPWAFF. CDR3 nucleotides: TGTGCCAGCAGCACCGGAGATGTTCCCTGGGCTTTCTTT.

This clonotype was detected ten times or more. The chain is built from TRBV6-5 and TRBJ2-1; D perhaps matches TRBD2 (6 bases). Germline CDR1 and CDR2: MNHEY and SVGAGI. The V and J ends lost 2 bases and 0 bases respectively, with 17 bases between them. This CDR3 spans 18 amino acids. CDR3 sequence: CASSYAFSGKASYNEQFF. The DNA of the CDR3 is TGTGCCAGCAGTTACGCTTTTAGCGGAAAAGCCTCCTACAATGAGCAGTTCTTC.

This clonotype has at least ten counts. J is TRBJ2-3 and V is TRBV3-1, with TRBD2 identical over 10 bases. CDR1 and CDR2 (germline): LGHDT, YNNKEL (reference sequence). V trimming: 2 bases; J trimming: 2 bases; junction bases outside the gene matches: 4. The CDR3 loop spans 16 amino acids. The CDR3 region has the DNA TGTGCCAGCAGCCAACCTGGACTAGCGGCCACAGATACGCAGTATTTT. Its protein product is CASSQPGLAATDTQYF.

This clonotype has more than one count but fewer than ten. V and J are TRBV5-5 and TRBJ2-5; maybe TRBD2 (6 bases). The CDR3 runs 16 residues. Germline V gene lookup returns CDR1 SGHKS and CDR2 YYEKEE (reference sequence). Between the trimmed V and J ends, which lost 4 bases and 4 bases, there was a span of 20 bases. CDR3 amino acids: CASSLSGGMFGETQYF. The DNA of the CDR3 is TGTGCCAGCAGCCTTTCCGGCGGGATGTTTGGAGAGACCCAGTACTTC.